This T cell receptor (beta chain) was identified in a study of shared clonotypes between healthy human individuals. Some clones are missing from TCRdb's copy, which holds only in-frame ones; the method was immunoSEQ multiplex PCR. This table holds about 2.4 million clones, around 90% found once. The junction had 13 bases not matched to a gene; V was cut back by 5 bases and J by 7 bases. The CDR3 runs to 15 residues. CDR1 is MNHEY, CDR2 SMNVEV, per germline (reference sequence). The source of this sequence is a man between 18 and 29 years old in good health. The chain uses TRBV27 and TRBJ2-5; 7 nucleotides match TRBD2. Sequencing was carried out using naive CD4+ T cells sorted from blood. The subset here: CD45RA+ positively selected. The CDR3 sequence is CASSPGLGGRGTQYF. DNA for the CDR3: TGTGCCAGCAGTCCCGGACTAGGTGGACGGGGGACCCAGTACTTC.